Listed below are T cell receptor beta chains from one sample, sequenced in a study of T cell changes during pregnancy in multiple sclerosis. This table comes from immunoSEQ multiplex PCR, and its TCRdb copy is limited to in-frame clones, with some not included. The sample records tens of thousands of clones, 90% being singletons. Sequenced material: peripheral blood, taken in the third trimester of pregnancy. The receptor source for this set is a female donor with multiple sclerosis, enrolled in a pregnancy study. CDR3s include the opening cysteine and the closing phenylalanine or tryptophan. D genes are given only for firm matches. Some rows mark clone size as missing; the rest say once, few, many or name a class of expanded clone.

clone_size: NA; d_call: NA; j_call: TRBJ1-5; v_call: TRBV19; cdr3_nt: TGTGCCAGTAGCCTCAGAGGACCGGGGAGCAATCAGCCCCAGCATTTT; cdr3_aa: CASSLRGPGSNQPQHF
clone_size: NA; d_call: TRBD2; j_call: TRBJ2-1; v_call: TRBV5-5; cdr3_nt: TGTGCCAGCAGCTGGGGGTCTAGCGGCAATGAGCAGTTCTTC; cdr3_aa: CASSWGSSGNEQFF
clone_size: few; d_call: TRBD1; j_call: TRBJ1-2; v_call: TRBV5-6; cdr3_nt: TGTGCCAGCAGCTTAGGACAGGTTCGCGGCTACACCTTC; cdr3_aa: CASSLGQVRGYTF
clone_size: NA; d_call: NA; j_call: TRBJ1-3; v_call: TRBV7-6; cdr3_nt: TGTGCCAGCAGCTTAATCTGGGGCCTCTCTGGAAACACCATATATTTT; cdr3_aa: CASSLIWGLSGNTIYF
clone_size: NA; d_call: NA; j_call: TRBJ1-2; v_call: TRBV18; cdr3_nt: TGTGCCAGCTCACCACAGGACTTTATCTATGGCTACACCTTC; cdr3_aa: CASSPQDFIYGYTF
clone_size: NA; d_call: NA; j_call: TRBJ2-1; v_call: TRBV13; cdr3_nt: TGTGCCAGCAGCCCCAGGGACTCTTACAATGAGCAGTTCTTC; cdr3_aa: CASSPRDSYNEQFF
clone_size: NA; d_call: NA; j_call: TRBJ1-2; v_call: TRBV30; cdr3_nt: TGTGCCTGGAGTGTTGGGGGGGGTGCTAACTATGGCTACACCTTC; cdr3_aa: CAWSVGGGANYGYTF
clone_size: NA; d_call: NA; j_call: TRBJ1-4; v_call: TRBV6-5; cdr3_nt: TGTGCCAGCAGTGGGGGACATCAACGAAATGAAAAACTGTTTTTT; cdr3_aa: CASSGGHQRNEKLFF
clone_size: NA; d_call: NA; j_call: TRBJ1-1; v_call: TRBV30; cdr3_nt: TGTGCCTGGAGTGTAAGTTGGGGGCCTGGCGCTGAAGCTTTCTTT; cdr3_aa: CAWSVSWGPGAEAFF
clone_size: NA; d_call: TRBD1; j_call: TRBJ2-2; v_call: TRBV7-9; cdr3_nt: TGTGCCAGCAGCTCCCGACAGGGGACCGGGGAGCTGTTTTTT; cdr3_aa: CASSSRQGTGELFF
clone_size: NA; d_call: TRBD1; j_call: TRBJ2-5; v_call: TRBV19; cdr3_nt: TGTGCCAGTAGTAGCACAGGGGTCGGGTTTGAAGAGACCCAGTACTTC; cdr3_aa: CASSSTGVGFEETQYF
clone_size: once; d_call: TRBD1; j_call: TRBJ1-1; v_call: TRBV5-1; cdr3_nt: TGCGCCAGCAGCTCGACAGGGTCGGACACTGAAGCTTTCTTT; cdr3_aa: CASSSTGSDTEAFF